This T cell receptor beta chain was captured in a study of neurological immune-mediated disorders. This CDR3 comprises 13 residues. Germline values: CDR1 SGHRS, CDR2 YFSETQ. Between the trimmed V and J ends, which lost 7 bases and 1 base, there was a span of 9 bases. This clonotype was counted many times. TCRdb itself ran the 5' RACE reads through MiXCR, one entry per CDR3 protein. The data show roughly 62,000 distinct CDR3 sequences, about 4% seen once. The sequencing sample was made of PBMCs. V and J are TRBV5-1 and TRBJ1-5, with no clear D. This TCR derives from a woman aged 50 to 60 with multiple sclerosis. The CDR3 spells CASSVSSNQPQHF. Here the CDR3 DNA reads TGCGCCAGCTCGGTGTCGAGCAATCAGCCCCAGCATTTT.